One sample yielded the 11 T cell receptor beta chains listed below, sequenced in a study. The sorted Tregs were CD4+CD25+CD127-/low cells. One entry per CDR3 protein results from TCRdb running MiXCR on the 5' RACE reads. This table holds 35,000 to 50,000 distinct CDR3 sequences, less than 25% found once. Specimen: Tregs sorted from blood. These receptors originate from a female donor with breast cancer.

Concerning this clonotype itself: Since a much larger clone is just one base distant, this may be a read error. The chain combines TRBV13 with TRBJ2-1, with a weak D call TRBD1 (6 bases). Germline loops: CDR1 PRHDT, CDR2 FYEKMQ (reference sequence). CDR3 size: 13 residues. CDR3 region: CAGSLVRGNEQFF. CDR3 DNA sequence: TGTGCCGGCAGCTTAGTCAGGGGCAATGAGCAGTTCTTC.

The sample holds a few counts of this clonotype. The chain uses TRBV12-3 or TRBV12-4 and TRBJ2-1; 7 bases match TRBD2. The CDR3 loop spans 14 amino acids. The trim removed 4 bases at V and 4 bases at J, leaving 4 bases unmatched. This CDR3 reads CASSYTSAYNEQFF. For the CDR3, the DNA is TGTGCCAGCAGTTATACTAGCGCGTACAATGAGCAGTTCTTC.

Ten or more counts support this clonotype. The chain is built from TRBV18 and TRBJ1-2; 7 nucleotides align to TRBD1. Looked up from germline, CDR1 is KGHSH and CDR2 is LQKENI. The ends lost 3 bases at V and 2 bases at J; junction bases unmatched: 3. The CDR3 is 14 residues long. CDR3 in DNA: TGTGCCAGCTCACCGGGGACAGTCAACTATGGCTACACCTTC. Its protein product is CASSPGTVNYGYTF.

There are a few counts of this clonotype. The chain carries TRBV4-2 and TRBJ2-7, with D perhaps assigned TRBD1 or TRBD2 (5 bases each). The CDR3 has 14 residues. The germline V gene encodes CDR1 LGHNA and CDR2 YNFKEQ. The V and J ends lost 2 bases and 3 bases respectively, with 11 bases between them. CDR3 in DNA: TGTGCCAGCAGCCAACCCGGGACCTTCTACGAGCAGTACTTC. It translates to CASSQPGTFYEQYF.

V usage is TRBV25-1 and J usage is TRBJ1-5; tentatively, D is TRBD1 (5 bases). V lost 5 bases to trimming and J lost 5 bases, with 10 bases between them. Germline-derived CDR1 and CDR2 are MGHDK and SYGVNS. CDR3 length: 13 amino acids. In nucleotides, the CDR3 is TGTGCCAGCAGTCACGGGGACTATCAGCCCCAGCATTTT. Amino acid sequence: CASSHGDYQPQHF.

The sample holds many counts of this clonotype. The chain couples TRBV10-1 to TRBJ2-1, with D unclear. V gave up 9 bases and J gave up 12 bases, with 12 bases separating them. Germline V gives CDR1 WNHNN, CDR2 SYGVQD (reference sequence). This CDR3 is built from 10 residues. CDR3 sequence: CASRRRSQFF. The CDR3 DNA reads TGCGCCAGTCGGCGTAGGTCGCAGTTCTTC.

The chain is built from TRBV6-5 and TRBJ1-6; tentative D call: TRBD1 (5 bases). Germline assignment: CDR1 MNHEY and CDR2 SVGAGI. The CDR3 sequence is 15 residues long. The germline V and J ends were trimmed by 7 bases and 2 bases, with 12 bases remaining between them. CDR3 in DNA: TGTGCCAGCACTCTTCTGGGGGCCTATAATTCACCCCTCCACTTT. Amino acid sequence: CASTLLGAYNSPLHF.

This clonotype was seen a few times. This chain uses TRBV10-2 with TRBJ2-5, with TRBD2 matching 10 bases. J gave up 2 bases and V 0 bases, and 3 bases lay outside the gene matches. Germline loops: CDR1 WSHSY, CDR2 SAAADI. CDR3 length equals 16 residues. CDR3 in DNA: TGCGCCAGCAGTGAGTCTCTAGCGGGAGTTCAAGAGACCCAGTACTTC. Its translation is CASSESLAGVQETQYF.

The rearrangement uses TRBV6-1 and TRBJ2-7; D perhaps matches TRBD2 (5 bases). V lost 2 bases and J 3 bases, leaving 14 bases between the germline ends. Germline CDR1 is MNHNS and CDR2 is SASEGT. The CDR3 has 15 residues. The CDR3 DNA reads as TGTGCCAGCAGTGAATGGGTGGGAGTCCTCTACGAGCAGTACTTC. This codes for CASSEWVGVLYEQYF.

The V gene is TRBV27, the J gene TRBJ2-1; 7 nucleotides match TRBD2. V gave up 6 bases and J gave up 10 bases; unmatched junction bases: 15. Germline CDR1 and CDR2: MNHEY and SMNVEV (reference sequence). The length of the CDR3 is 15 residues. The CDR3 region is CASSPTAGTQWEQFF. DNA for the CDR3: TGTGCCAGCAGCCCGACAGCGGGAACTCAATGGGAGCAGTTCTTC.

There are many counts of this clonotype. The V call is TRBV4-1, the J call TRBJ2-3, with 13 bases lining up with TRBD2. The CDR3 extends over 19 amino acids. J lost 3 bases, V lost 1 base, and 10 bases had no gene match. The germline gives CDR1 MGHRA, CDR2 YSYEKL. The CDR3 DNA is TGCGCCAGCAGCCAAGGGGGCCTAAAACTAGCGGGGGGGACAGATACGCAGTATTTT. This encodes CASSQGGLKLAGGTDTQYF.